This TCR beta chain was recorded in a study of cytomegalovirus exposure and HLA in healthy donors. Comment on this clone: Its specificity is unknown.

Study-wide findings and caveats: Despite most TCR sequences being rare, some public TCRs occurred in many donors.

The CDR3 runs 15 residues. CDR1 LNHDA and CDR2 SQIVND come from the germline V gene (reference sequence). Trimming pared 3 bases from V and 1 base from J, leaving 12 bases between. TCRdb's table, derived via immunoSEQ multiplex PCR, lists solely in-frame clones and lacks some. The sample lists about 63,000 clones, 80% to 90% occurring once. Material: PBMCs. The TCR sequence derives from a woman younger than 30 in good health and CMV-seronegative. The chain carries TRBV19 and TRBJ1-1, with a tentative D call TRBD1 (6 bases). The CDR3 DNA follows: TGTGCCAGTAGTATTGTTTCAGGGGCGAACACTGAAGCTTTCTTT. Encoded protein: CASSIVSGANTEAFF.